This T cell receptor beta chain came from a study of blood T cell repertoires in COVID-19. Study details: The samples span acute and convalescent COVID-19 from the United States, Italy and Spain. The cDNA or gDNA used as material had been derived from T cells, B-cell-depleted T cells, or PBMCs.

Study processing details: Reference gene primers were amplified, and this amplification served to estimate nucleated cell counts. Sequenced by immunoSEQ multiplex PCR; TCRdb stores in-frame clones only, minus some. V and J calls and clone size are copied from that table; D and trimming were computed from the DNA. The data show 160,000 or so clones, just under 80% seen once. Input material: peripheral blood. The receptor was isolated from a man aged 65-85 years with active or convalescent COVID-19.

For the CDR3, the DNA is TGCCGGGTCAGGGATATTGGCTACACCTTC. Its translation is CRVRDIGYTF. The chain recombines TRBV20-1 with TRBJ1-2; TRBD1 might be the D (5 bases). The germline V gene has CDR1 DFQATT and CDR2 SNEGSKA (reference sequence). This CDR3 comprises 10 residues.